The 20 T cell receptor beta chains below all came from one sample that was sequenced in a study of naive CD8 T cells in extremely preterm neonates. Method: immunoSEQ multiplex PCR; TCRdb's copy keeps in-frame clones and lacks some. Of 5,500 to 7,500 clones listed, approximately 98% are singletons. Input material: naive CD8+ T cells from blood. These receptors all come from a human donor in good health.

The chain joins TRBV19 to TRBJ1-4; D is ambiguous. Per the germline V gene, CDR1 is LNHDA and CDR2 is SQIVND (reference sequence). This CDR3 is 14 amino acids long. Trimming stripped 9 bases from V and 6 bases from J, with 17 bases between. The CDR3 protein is CASKRRERDEKLFF. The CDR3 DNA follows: TGTGCCAGCAAACGACGAGAACGGGATGAAAAACTGTTTTTT.

CDR3 nucleotides: TGTGCCAGCAGGGGGGGGCAGCACAATGAGCAGTTCTTC. This gives the protein CASRGGQHNEQFF. The chain couples TRBV9 to TRBJ2-1, with D possibly being TRBD2 (7 bases). The germline CDR1 and CDR2 sequences are SGDLS and YYNGEE. V lost 5 bases and J 5 bases, leaving 11 bases between the germline ends. This CDR3 spans 13 amino acids. The complete variable domain, with remaining parts taken from reference TRBV9 and TRBJ2-1, reads DSGVTQTPKHLITATGQRVTLRCSPRSGDLSVYWYQQSLDQGLQFLIQYYNGEERAKGNILERFSAQQFPDLHSELNLSSLELGDSALYFCASRGGQHNEQFFGPGTRLTVL.

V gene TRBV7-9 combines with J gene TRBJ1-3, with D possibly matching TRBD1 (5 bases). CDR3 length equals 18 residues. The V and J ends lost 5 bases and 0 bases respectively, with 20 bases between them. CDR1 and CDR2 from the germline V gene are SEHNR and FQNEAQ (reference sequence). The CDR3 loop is CASSPRDLRMSSGNTIYF. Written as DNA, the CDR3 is TGTGCCAGCAGCCCGCGGGACCTACGAATGAGCTCTGGAAACACCATATATTTT.

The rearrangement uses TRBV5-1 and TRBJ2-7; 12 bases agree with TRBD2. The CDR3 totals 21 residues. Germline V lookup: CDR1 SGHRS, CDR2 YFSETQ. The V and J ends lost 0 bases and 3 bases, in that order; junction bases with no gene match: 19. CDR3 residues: CASSLATTGTSGRKERYEQYF. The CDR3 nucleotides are TGCGCCAGCAGCTTGGCAACTACCGGGACTAGCGGGCGGAAGGAACGCTACGAGCAGTACTTC.

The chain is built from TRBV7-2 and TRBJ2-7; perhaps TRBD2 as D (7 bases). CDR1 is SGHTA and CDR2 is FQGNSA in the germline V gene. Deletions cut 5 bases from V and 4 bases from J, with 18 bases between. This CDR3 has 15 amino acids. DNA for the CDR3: TGTGCCAGCAGCCTCGGGGGCGGGAGTGGGTACGAGCAGTACTTC. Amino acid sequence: CASSLGGGSGYEQYF.

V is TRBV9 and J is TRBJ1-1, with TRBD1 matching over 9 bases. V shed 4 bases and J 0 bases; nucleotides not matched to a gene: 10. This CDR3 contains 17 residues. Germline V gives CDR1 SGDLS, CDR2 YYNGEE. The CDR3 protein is CASSLSRDRDMNTEAFF. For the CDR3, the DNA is TGTGCCAGCAGCTTAAGCCGGGACAGGGATATGAACACTGAAGCTTTCTTT.

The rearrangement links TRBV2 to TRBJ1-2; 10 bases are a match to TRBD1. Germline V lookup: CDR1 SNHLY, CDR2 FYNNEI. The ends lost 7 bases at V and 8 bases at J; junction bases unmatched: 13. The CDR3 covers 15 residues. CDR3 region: CASKNTGTGAWGYTF. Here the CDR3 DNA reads TGTGCCAGCAAGAACACCGGGACAGGGGCGTGGGGCTACACCTTC.

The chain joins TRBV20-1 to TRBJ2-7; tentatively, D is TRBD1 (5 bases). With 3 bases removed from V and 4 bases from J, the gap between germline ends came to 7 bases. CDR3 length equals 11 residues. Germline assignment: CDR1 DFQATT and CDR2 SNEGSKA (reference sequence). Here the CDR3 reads CSARKGYEQYF. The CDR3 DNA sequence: TGCAGTGCTAGGAAGGGGTACGAGCAGTACTTC.

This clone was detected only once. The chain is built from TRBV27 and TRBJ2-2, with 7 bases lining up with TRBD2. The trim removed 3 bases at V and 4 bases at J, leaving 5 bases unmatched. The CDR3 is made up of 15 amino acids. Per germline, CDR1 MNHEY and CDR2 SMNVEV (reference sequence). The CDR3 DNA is TGTGCCAGCAGTTTTAGGCTAGCGGCCACCGGGGAGCTGTTTTTT. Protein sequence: CASSFRLAATGELFF.

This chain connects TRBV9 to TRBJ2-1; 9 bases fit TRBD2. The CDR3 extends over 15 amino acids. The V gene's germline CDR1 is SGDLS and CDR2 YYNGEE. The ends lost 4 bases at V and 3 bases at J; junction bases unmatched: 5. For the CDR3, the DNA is TGTGCCAGCAGCAAAGCGGGGGGCGACTACAATGAGCAGTTCTTC. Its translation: CASSKAGGDYNEQFF.

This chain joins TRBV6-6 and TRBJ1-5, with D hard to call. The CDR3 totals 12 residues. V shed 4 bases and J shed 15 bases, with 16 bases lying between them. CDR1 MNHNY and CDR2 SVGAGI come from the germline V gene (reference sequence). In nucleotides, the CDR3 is TGTGCCAGCAGTTCCTGGCAATCAGAGGGGCATTTT. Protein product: CASSSWQSEGHF.

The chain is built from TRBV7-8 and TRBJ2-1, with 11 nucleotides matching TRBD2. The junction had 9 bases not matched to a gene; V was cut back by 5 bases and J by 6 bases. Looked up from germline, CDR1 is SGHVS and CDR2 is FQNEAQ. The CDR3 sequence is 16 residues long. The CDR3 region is CASSLSPGTSGNEQFF. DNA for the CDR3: TGTGCCAGCAGCCTAAGCCCCGGGACTAGCGGCAATGAGCAGTTCTTC.

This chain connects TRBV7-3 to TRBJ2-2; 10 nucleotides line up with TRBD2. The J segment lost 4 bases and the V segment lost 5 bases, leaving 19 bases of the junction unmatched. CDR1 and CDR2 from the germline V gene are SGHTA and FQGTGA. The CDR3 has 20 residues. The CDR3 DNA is TGTGCCAGCAGCCCGACAATTAGACCCACTAGCGGGACGTCCACCGGGGAGCTGTTTTTT. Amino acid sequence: CASSPTIRPTSGTSTGELFF.

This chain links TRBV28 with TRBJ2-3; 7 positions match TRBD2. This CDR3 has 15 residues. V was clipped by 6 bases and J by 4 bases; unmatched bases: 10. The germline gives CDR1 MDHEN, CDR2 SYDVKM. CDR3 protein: CASSRTLGGPDTQYF. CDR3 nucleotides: TGTGCCAGCAGCAGGACTCTGGGAGGGCCAGATACGCAGTATTTT.

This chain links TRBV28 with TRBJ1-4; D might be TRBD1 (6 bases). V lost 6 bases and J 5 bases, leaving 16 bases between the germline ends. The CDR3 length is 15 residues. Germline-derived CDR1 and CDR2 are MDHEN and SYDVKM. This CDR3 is CASRSRQDINEKLFF. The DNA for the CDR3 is TGTGCCAGCAGATCGCGACAGGACATAAATGAAAAACTGTTTTTT.

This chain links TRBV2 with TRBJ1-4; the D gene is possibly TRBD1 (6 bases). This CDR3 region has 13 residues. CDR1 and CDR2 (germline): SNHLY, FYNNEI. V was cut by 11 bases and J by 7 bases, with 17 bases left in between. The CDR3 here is CASRDISSEKLFF. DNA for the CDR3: TGTGCCTCCAGGGACATATCTTCTGAAAAACTGTTTTTT.

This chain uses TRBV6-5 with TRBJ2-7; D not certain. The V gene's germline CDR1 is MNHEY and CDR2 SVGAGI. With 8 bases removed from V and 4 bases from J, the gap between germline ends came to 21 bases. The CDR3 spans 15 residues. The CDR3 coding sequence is TGTGCCAGCGAGAACCCTACGCGACATGGTTACGAGCAGTACTTC. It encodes CASENPTRHGYEQYF.

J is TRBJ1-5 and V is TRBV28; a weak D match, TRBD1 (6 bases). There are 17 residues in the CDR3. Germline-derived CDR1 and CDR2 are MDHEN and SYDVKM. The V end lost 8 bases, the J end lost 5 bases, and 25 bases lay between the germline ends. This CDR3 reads CASEPRYRDLSYQPQHF. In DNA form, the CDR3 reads TGTGCCAGCGAGCCCAGGTACAGGGACCTGAGTTATCAGCCCCAGCATTTT.

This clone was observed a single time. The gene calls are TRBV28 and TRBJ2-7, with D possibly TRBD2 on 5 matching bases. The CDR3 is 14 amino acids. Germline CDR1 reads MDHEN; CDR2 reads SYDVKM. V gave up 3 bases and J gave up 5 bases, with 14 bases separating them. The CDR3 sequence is CASSFPRDGNEQYF. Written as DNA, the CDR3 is TGTGCCAGCAGTTTTCCGAGGGATGGAAACGAGCAGTACTTC.

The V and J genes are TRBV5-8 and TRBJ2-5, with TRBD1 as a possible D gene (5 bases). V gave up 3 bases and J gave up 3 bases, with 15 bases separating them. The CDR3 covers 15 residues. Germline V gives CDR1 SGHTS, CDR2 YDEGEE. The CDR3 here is CASSSPDTPEETQYF. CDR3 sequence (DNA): TGTGCCAGCAGCTCCCCGGACACTCCAGAAGAGACCCAGTACTTC. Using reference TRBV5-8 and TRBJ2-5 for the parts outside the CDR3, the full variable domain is EAGVTQSPTHLIKTRGQQATLRCSPISGHTSVYWYQQALGLGLQFLLWYDEGEERNRGNFPPRFSGRQFPNYSSELNVNALELEDSALYLCASSSPDTPEETQYFGPGTRLLVL.